This is a list of T cell receptor beta chains from one sample in a study of blood T cell repertoires in COVID-19. Libraries were prepared by immunoSEQ multiplex PCR; TCRdb keeps only in-frame clonotypes and omits some of them. The sample has around 50,000 clones; roughly nine tenths are singletons. The sample comprised peripheral blood. Receptors were obtained from a man between 65 and 80 years old with acute or convalescent COVID-19. Both conserved end residues are trimmed from each CDR3. The order of the fields is V gene, J gene, CDR3 protein.

>TRBV5-1|TRBJ2-3
ASSVGLVTDTQY
>TRBV5-3|TRBJ2-2
ARNRENRELF
>TRBV4-3|TRBJ1-4
ASSHGTGGFKGEKLF
>TRBV30|TRBJ1-6
AWNLGGASPLH
>TRBV28|TRBJ1-4
ASSIGQGGEKLF
>TRBV18|TRBJ2-5
ASSPLSEETQY
>TRBV11-3|TRBJ2-7
ASSVGLEDEQY
>TRBV11-2|TRBJ2-2
ASSWTSGGTGELF
>TRBV5-8|TRBJ1-3
ASSDGTGYGNTIY
>TRBV19|TRBJ1-5
ASSGGGSVNQPQH
>TRBV7-2|TRBJ2-1
ASSILSGGANEQF
>TRBV2|TRBJ2-5
ASSGGLAGVQETQY
>TRBV5-1|TRBJ1-4
ASSARQGHNEKLF
>TRBV5-4|TRBJ2-5
ASSLDRGTQY
>TRBV5-8|TRBJ2-2
ASSYSHGTHLNTGELF
>TRBV9|TRBJ2-1
ASSGSGGVYNEQF
>TRBV5-5|TRBJ1-4
ASSSEPSTAATNEKLF
>TRBV2|TRBJ2-3
ASSGPTGRTDTQY
>TRBV4-1|TRBJ1-1
ASSLGRGNTEAF
>TRBV19|TRBJ2-2
ASRPPDRAGNGGELF
>TRBV19|TRBJ2-1
ASSIGLASNNEQF
>TRBV5-4|TRBJ2-1
ASSLVASHLGSYNEQF
>TRBV28|TRBJ2-7
ASRSASGTGRYEQY
>TRBV6-2/TRBV6-3|TRBJ2-3
ASSYSLQGSDTQY
>TRBV2|TRBJ1-5
ASSYNLRNQPQH
>TRBV4-1|TRBJ2-3
ASSQAGRDTDTQY
>TRBV7-3|TRBJ1-6
ASSLTGDRRNSPLH
>TRBV7-9|TRBJ1-4
ASSPSSEKLF
>TRBV9|TRBJ2-3
ASSNSNTDTQY
>TRBV6-5|TRBJ1-5
ASSYLGQSGNQPQH
>TRBV11-2|TRBJ1-6
ASSSGQAWDSPLH
>TRBV7-2|TRBJ1-2
ASSLAGYGYT
>TRBV21-1|TRBJ1-5
ASSKWDRINQPQH
>TRBV6-5|TRBJ2-3
ASGIAGGQDTQY
>TRBV3-1/TRBV3-2|TRBJ2-1
ASSQPGQYYNEQF
>TRBV28|TRBJ1-2
ASRVSGTGAGLSGYT
>TRBV6-1|TRBJ1-6
ASSGDRGRRRDSPLH